Listed below are T cell receptor beta chains from one sample, sequenced in a study of shared clonotypes between healthy human individuals. Profiling relied on immunoSEQ multiplex PCR, and the TCRdb table lists in-frame clones only, not all of them. The sample holds fewer than 1.6 million clones, approximately 98.5% seen once. What was sequenced was naive CD4+ T cells sorted from blood. The source of these receptors is a man younger than 40 in good health. Each CDR3 is given with its conserved first and last residue. The order of the fields is V gene, J gene, clone size, D gene, CDR3 DNA, CDR3 protein. A D gene is named only where the DNA matches it firmly. Rows give clone size only sometimes, using once, few, many, or a class for an expanded clone.

V gene: TRBV6-1
J gene: TRBJ1-1
clone size: -
D gene: TRBD1
CDR3 DNA: TGTGCCAGCAGTGAAGAGGGCAGGGGGAGACCTGAAGCTTTCTTT
CDR3 protein: CASSEEGRGRPEAFF

V gene: TRBV5-1
J gene: TRBJ2-1
clone size: -
D gene: TRBD1
CDR3 DNA: TGCGCCAGCAGCTTTGTAGGACAGGGCAGGAATGAGCAGTTCTTC
CDR3 protein: CASSFVGQGRNEQFF

V gene: TRBV7-9
J gene: TRBJ2-5
clone size: -
D gene: TRBD2
CDR3 DNA: TGTGCCAGCAGCTCTCTAGCGGGACAAGAGACCCAGTACTTC
CDR3 protein: CASSSLAGQETQYF

V gene: TRBV2
J gene: TRBJ2-3
clone size: -
D gene: -
CDR3 DNA: TGTGCCAGCAATTGGGACAGGGATACACCGCTATACGGGACTAGGGCTACAGATACGCAGTATTTT
CDR3 protein: CASNWDRDTPLYGTRATDTQYF

V gene: TRBV19
J gene: TRBJ1-5
clone size: -
D gene: TRBD1
CDR3 DNA: TGTGCCAGTAGTATAGATCGGAGTCGTGGGACAGCCGATAGCAATCAGCCCCAGCATTTT
CDR3 protein: CASSIDRSRGTADSNQPQHF

V gene: TRBV5-4
J gene: TRBJ2-7
clone size: -
D gene: -
CDR3 DNA: TGTGCCAGCAGCCCCCGCTCCGCTAGAGGGTACGAGCAGTACTTC
CDR3 protein: CASSPRSARGYEQYF

V gene: TRBV9
J gene: TRBJ2-3
clone size: -
D gene: -
CDR3 DNA: TGTGCCAGCAGCGTAGGGGTCCGGCCGGATACGCAGTATTTT
CDR3 protein: CASSVGVRPDTQYF

V gene: TRBV7-8
J gene: TRBJ1-2
clone size: -
D gene: TRBD1
CDR3 DNA: TGTGCCAGCAGCCCCACAGGGGTTCATTATGGCTACACCTTC
CDR3 protein: CASSPTGVHYGYTF

V gene: TRBV9
J gene: TRBJ2-3
clone size: -
D gene: TRBD1
CDR3 DNA: TGTGCCAGCAGCGCGGGGACAGGGGGCGGAACAGATACGCAGTATTTT
CDR3 protein: CASSAGTGGGTDTQYF

V gene: TRBV29-1
J gene: TRBJ1-1
clone size: -
D gene: -
CDR3 DNA: TGCAGCGTTGAAGGCCGGGTGATGAACACTGAAGCTTTCTTT
CDR3 protein: CSVEGRVMNTEAFF

V gene: TRBV6-5
J gene: TRBJ2-1
clone size: -
D gene: -
CDR3 DNA: TGTGCCAGCAGCCTGGGGGGTGAGCAGTTCTTC
CDR3 protein: CASSLGGEQFF

V gene: TRBV10-1
J gene: TRBJ2-3
clone size: -
D gene: -
CDR3 DNA: TGCGCCAGCAGTGGGGACGTCGCAGATACGCAGTATTTT
CDR3 protein: CASSGDVADTQYF

V gene: TRBV5-4
J gene: TRBJ1-2
clone size: -
D gene: -
CDR3 DNA: TGTGCCAGCAGCTTACAGGGCTATGGCTACACCTTC
CDR3 protein: CASSLQGYGYTF

V gene: TRBV11-2
J gene: TRBJ2-1
clone size: once
D gene: -
CDR3 DNA: TGTGCCAGCAGCCAAAGGCGGCTAAATTCCAATGAGCAGTTCTTC
CDR3 protein: CASSQRRLNSNEQFF

V gene: TRBV27
J gene: TRBJ1-2
clone size: -
D gene: -
CDR3 DNA: TGTGCCAGCAGTTTTTATGGGGGGTCTTCTTTCGGCTACACCTTC
CDR3 protein: CASSFYGGSSFGYTF

V gene: TRBV10-3
J gene: TRBJ2-1
clone size: -
D gene: -
CDR3 DNA: TGTGCCATCAGTGAGTTGAGGGTTATCGAGCAGTTCTTC
CDR3 protein: CAISELRVIEQFF

V gene: TRBV30
J gene: TRBJ2-7
clone size: -
D gene: -
CDR3 DNA: TGTGCCTGGAGTGTAGGGCCTGGGCACCCGGGCTACGAGCAGTACTTC
CDR3 protein: CAWSVGPGHPGYEQYF